The clone carrying this TCR beta chain was seen a handful of times. These data belong to a study of control samples from healthy donors and cancer patients. The CDR3 runs 18 residues. Per the germline V gene, CDR1 is LNHDA and CDR2 is SQIVND (reference sequence). The V gene end was trimmed by 7 bases and the J gene end by 4 bases; junction bases not matched to a gene: 14. TCRdb keeps only in-frame clones here, not all; method: immunoSEQ multiplex PCR. Of 46,000 or so clones listed, about 92% are singletons. The source of this sequence is a man younger than 40 with colorectal cancer. The rearrangement uses TRBV19 and TRBJ2-6; TRBD1 aligns across 9 bases. The sample consisted of PBMCs. CDR3 nucleotide sequence: TGTGCCAGTACCGGGGATGGACAGGGGTCCCTCGGGGCCAACGTCCTGACTTTC. This sequence encodes CASTGDGQGSLGANVLTF.